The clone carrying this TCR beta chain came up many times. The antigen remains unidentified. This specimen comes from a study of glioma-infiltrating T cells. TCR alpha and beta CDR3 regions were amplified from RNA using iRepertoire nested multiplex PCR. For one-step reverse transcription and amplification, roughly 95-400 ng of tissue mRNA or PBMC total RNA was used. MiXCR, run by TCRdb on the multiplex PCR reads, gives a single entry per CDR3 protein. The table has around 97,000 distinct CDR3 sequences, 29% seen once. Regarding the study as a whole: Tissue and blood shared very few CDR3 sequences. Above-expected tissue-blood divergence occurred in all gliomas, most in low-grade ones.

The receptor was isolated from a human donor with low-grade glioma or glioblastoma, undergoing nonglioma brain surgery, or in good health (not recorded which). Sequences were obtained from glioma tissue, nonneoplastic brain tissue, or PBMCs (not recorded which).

The CDR3 sequence is CASSYPGQGGTEAFF. Written as DNA, the CDR3 is TGTGCCAGCAGTTATCCGGGACAGGGTGGCACTGAAGCTTTCTTT. This rearrangement joins TRBV6-1 to TRBJ1-1, with 9 positions matching TRBD1. V was pared by 5 bases and J by 4 bases, with 8 bases of the junction left unmatched. The CDR3 consists of 15 residues. Germline V gives CDR1 MNHNS, CDR2 SASEGT.